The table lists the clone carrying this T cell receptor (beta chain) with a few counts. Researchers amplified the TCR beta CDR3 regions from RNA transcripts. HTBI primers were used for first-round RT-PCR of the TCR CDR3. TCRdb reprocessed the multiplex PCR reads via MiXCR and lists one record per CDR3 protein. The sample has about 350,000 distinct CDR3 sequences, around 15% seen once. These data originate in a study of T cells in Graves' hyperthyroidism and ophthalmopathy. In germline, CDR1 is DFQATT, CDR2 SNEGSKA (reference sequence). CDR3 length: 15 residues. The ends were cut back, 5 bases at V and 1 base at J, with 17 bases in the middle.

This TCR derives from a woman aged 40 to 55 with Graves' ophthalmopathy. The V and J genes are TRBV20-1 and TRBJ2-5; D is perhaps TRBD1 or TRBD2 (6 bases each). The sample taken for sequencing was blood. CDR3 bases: TGCAGTGCTTTCAACTGGGGGGCAGCCCAAGAGACCCAGTACTTC. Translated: CSAFNWGAAQETQYF.